These T cell receptor beta chains were read from a single sample in a study of cytotoxic CD8 clonotypes in ibrutinib-treated CLL. Clones were sequenced by immunoSEQ multiplex PCR, and TCRdb holds only the in-frame ones, with some missing. The sample gives approximately 84,000 clones, 86% of which show up once; about 5.6% is in the top ten. The sample in question was PBMCs, obtained before ibrutinib treatment. The receptors derive from a human donor with chronic lymphocytic leukemia. The CDR3 runs from the conserved cysteine through the conserved F or W. A D gene is named only where the DNA matches it firmly. Size is omitted from some rows. Given values are once, few, many or a class for expanded clones.

clone_size	d_call	v_call	j_call	cdr3_nt	cdr3_aa
NA	NA	TRBV28	TRBJ2-1	TGTGCCAGCAGTCTCCCCTGGGGGAGCTCCTACAATGAGCAGTTCTTC	CASSLPWGSSYNEQFF
NA	NA	TRBV7-9	TRBJ2-1	TGTGCCAGCAGCTTTCCCTTCCGCTATGCGGGATTTCTCGATGAGCAGTTCTTC	CASSFPFRYAGFLDEQFF
once	TRBD2	TRBV4-2	TRBJ2-7	TGTGCCAGCAGCCAAGAGGGGCTGGGACTAGTGTACGAGCAGTACTTC	CASSQEGLGLVYEQYF
NA	NA	TRBV18	TRBJ1-2	TGTGCCAGCTCACAAGAAACCGGGACGAACTATGGCTACACCTTC	CASSQETGTNYGYTF
NA	NA	TRBV28	TRBJ1-1	TGTGCCAGCAGTTTAAGCAGGAATGAAGCTTTCTTT	CASSLSRNEAFF
NA	TRBD1	TRBV7-2	TRBJ2-1	TGTGCCAGCAGCCGGTCCGGGACAGGGGGCAATGAGCAGTTCTTC	CASSRSGTGGNEQFF
NA	NA	TRBV9	TRBJ2-3	TGTGCCAGCAGCGTAGGCCAACCAAGCACAGATACGCAGTATTTT	CASSVGQPSTDTQYF
NA	NA	TRBV14	TRBJ2-6	TGTGCCAGCAGCCAAACAGGGTCCGCCCTTTACTCTGGGGCCAACGTCCTGACTTTC	CASSQTGSALYSGANVLTF
NA	NA	TRBV4-2	TRBJ2-7	TGTGCCAGCAGCCCCTACGGTGACGGGGACTCCTACGAGCAGTACTTC	CASSPYGDGDSYEQYF
NA	NA	TRBV6-5	TRBJ2-3	TGTGCCAGCTCTGGCAGCGCGCGGAGCACAGATACGCAGTATTTT	CASSGSARSTDTQYF
NA	NA	TRBV18	TRBJ2-7	TGTGCCAGCTCACCACGTACCAGGGGGGGAAACGAGCAGTACTTC	CASSPRTRGGNEQYF
NA	NA	TRBV6-5	TRBJ2-7	TGTGCCAGCACGGGGGCCTCCGAGCAGTACTTC	CASTGASEQYF
NA	NA	TRBV30	TRBJ2-7	TGTGCCTGGAGTCCTGGGACGGGCTCCTACGAGCAGTACTTC	CAWSPGTGSYEQYF
once	TRBD2	TRBV7-9	TRBJ2-3	TGTGCCAGCAGAATAAGGGGGACTAGCGGTACAGATACGCAGTATTTT	CASRIRGTSGTDTQYF
NA	NA	TRBV28	TRBJ1-1	TGTGCCAGCAGTTTAGCAACGAAAGGACGGAGCACTGAAGCTTTCTTT	CASSLATKGRSTEAFF
NA	TRBD2	TRBV11-3	TRBJ2-2	TGTGCGATCGGGAGGGCCTTGAACACCGGGGAGCTGTTTTTT	CAIGRALNTGELFF
NA	NA	TRBV5-5	TRBJ2-2	TGTGCCAGCAGCTTGGGGCAGACCATCACCGGGGAGCTGTTTTTT	CASSLGQTITGELFF
NA	TRBD1	TRBV7-9	TRBJ2-7	TGTGCCAGCAGCTTAACTAGGGCCCGGGACAGCCTGACCTACGAGCAGTACTTC	CASSLTRARDSLTYEQYF
NA	TRBD1	TRBV5-1	TRBJ2-5	TGCGCCAGCAGCAAACAGACCGGGACAGGGGCCCAAGAGACCCAGTACTTC	CASSKQTGTGAQETQYF
NA	NA	TRBV14	TRBJ2-5	TGTGCCAGCAGCCTGGGGGAGACCCAGTACTTC	CASSLGETQYF
NA	TRBD1	TRBV2	TRBJ1-1	TGTGCCAGCAACAGGGGGCGGCCTGAAGCTTTCTTT	CASNRGRPEAFF
many	NA	TRBV7-8	TRBJ1-1	TGTGCCAGCAGCTTGACTATTAGGACAGCAAACACTGAAGCTTTCTTT	CASSLTIRTANTEAFF
NA	TRBD1	TRBV28	TRBJ1-2	TGTGCCAGCAACGGCCGTAGTTTTAGGGACAGGGGGCGGGGTGGCTACACCTTC	CASNGRSFRDRGRGGYTF
NA	NA	TRBV9	TRBJ2-7	TGTGCCAGCAGTTATTCCCCTTCAAGCTCCTACGAGCAGTACTTC	CASSYSPSSSYEQYF
NA	TRBD2	TRBV19	TRBJ2-5	TGTGCCAGTAGTATAGGGCCCTGGACGGGAGGGCCGGTGGAGACCCAGTACTTC	CASSIGPWTGGPVETQYF
NA	TRBD1	TRBV15	TRBJ2-1	TGTGCCACCAGCAGAGATGGTGCGGTCAGGGGGTACACCTACAATGAGCAGTTCTTC	CATSRDGAVRGYTYNEQFF
NA	TRBD2	TRBV12-5	TRBJ2-7	TGTGCTAGTGGTTTATCGTTGACTAGCGGGAGAACGTACGAGCAGTACTTC	CASGLSLTSGRTYEQYF